This paragraph covers one T cell receptor (beta chain) sequence. Its specificity is unknown. The CDR3 spans 16 residues. Trimming removed 0 bases from V and 2 bases from J; junction bases left unmatched: 1. Looked up from germline, CDR1 is KGHSH and CDR2 is LQKENI. Stated treatment: some 20 received Ad26.COV2.S at low or high dose, single or two shots; about 5 received placebo; per-sample allocation not given. Repertoires come from day 63 after the first vaccine or placebo injection. These data come from a study of Ad26.COV2.S vaccination and SARS-CoV-2 variants. Study overall: Vaccine-arm donor from the placebo-controlled COV1001 Ad26.COV2.S trial. Ad26.COV2.S, an intramuscular injection, was given once or twice 56 days apart. The study, taken as a whole, reports: Vaccinees and placebo recipients showed similar non-spike TCR breadth. Post-vaccination spike-specific CD8+ and CD4+ T cell responses reportedly had substantial breadth.

Assay used: immunoSEQ multiplex PCR; TCRdb lists only in-frame clones, some missing. This table holds 300,000 to 350,000 clones, 85% to 90% found once. The rearrangement uses TRBV18 and TRBJ2-6, with 7 bases lining up with TRBD1. The material sequenced was peripheral blood, taken in a trial of Ad26.COV2.S vaccine versus placebo. This receptor was taken from a person between 18 and 60 years old who received the Ad26.COV2.S COVID-19 vaccine or a placebo. For the CDR3, the DNA is TGTGCCAGCTCACCACCAGACAGGGCTGGGGCCAACGTCCTGACTTTC. It encodes CASSPPDRAGANVLTF.